The 9 T cell receptor beta chains below all came from one sample that was sequenced in a study of neurological immune-mediated disorders. TCRdb reprocessed the 5' RACE reads with MiXCR, giving one entry per CDR3 protein. The profile covers around 70,000 distinct CDR3 sequences, with around 3% appearing a single time and under 6.5% taken by the ten largest. The source material was PBMCs. These receptors all come from a woman between 50 and 59 years old with multiple sclerosis.

This clonotype was seen many times. The rearrangement uses TRBV7-6 and TRBJ2-2; D assignment may be TRBD1 or TRBD2 (5 bases each). V shed 3 bases and J shed 0 bases, with 8 bases lying between them. CDR1 and CDR2 (germline): SGHVS, FNYEAQ. This CDR3 is built from 15 residues. The CDR3 protein is CASSLVGANTGELFF. The DNA for the CDR3 is TGTGCCAGCAGCTTGGTGGGGGCGAACACCGGGGAGCTGTTTTTT.

The chain carries TRBV21-1 and TRBJ2-5; the D call of TRBD2 is as the table states it, not checked on the DNA. TRBV21-1 is a pseudogene locus. The CDR3 is made up of 13 amino acids. The chain's CDR3 is CASDWGLQETQYF. The CDR3 DNA sequence: TGTGCCAGCGATTGGGGACTTCAAGAGACCCAGTACTTC.

This clonotype has at least ten counts. J is TRBJ2-4 and V is TRBV7-9, with TRBD1 matching over 9 bases. Germline lookup yields CDR1 SEHNR and CDR2 FQNEAQ (reference sequence). The CDR3 totals 16 residues. The V and J ends lost 2 bases and 5 bases, in that order; junction bases with no gene match: 7. The CDR3 DNA reads as TGTGCCAGCAGCTTACGGACAGGGGCGACGGAAAACATTCAGTACTTC. Translation: CASSLRTGATENIQYF.

This clonotype has at least ten counts. The chain recombines TRBV5-1 with TRBJ2-6, with TRBD1 matching 7 bases. CDR3 length equals 18 residues. Germline V gene lookup returns CDR1 SGHRS and CDR2 YFSETQ. J was trimmed by 0 bases and V by 0 bases; bases with no gene match: 6. The CDR3 protein is CASSLGTGGNSGANVLTF. In DNA, the CDR3 is TGCGCCAGCAGCTTGGGGACAGGCGGAAACTCTGGGGCCAACGTCCTGACTTTC.

This clonotype was recorded at least ten times. The V gene is TRBV6-5, the J gene TRBJ2-5; TRBD2 matches at 7 bases. CDR1 is MNHEY, CDR2 SVGAGI, per germline. CDR3 length: 16 residues. J gave up 1 base and V 5 bases, and 10 bases lay outside the gene matches. The CDR3 protein is CASSLPGGGTQETQYF. The CDR3 region has the DNA TGTGCCAGCAGTCTCCCCGGGGGAGGGACCCAAGAGACCCAGTACTTC.

This clonotype was counted at least ten times. The chain combines TRBV4-3 with TRBJ2-1, with 9 bases fitting TRBD1. V lost 2 bases to trimming and J lost 2 bases; unmatched junction nucleotides: 7. Germline V gives CDR1 LGHNA, CDR2 YSLEER. The CDR3 runs 17 residues. The CDR3 loop reads CASSQSDTGGAYNEQFF. The CDR3 nucleotides are TGCGCCAGCAGCCAATCAGACACAGGGGGCGCCTACAATGAGCAGTTCTTC.

This clonotype was recorded many times. This chain links TRBV11-1 with TRBJ1-1, with 9 bases lining up with TRBD1. This CDR3 comprises 16 residues. Unmatched junction bases numbered 9, after V lost 5 bases and J lost 2 bases. Germline-derived CDR1 and CDR2 are SGHAT and FQDESV (reference sequence). The CDR3: CASSPWTGADNTEAFF. CDR3 coding DNA: TGTGCCAGCAGCCCCTGGACAGGGGCTGATAACACTGAAGCTTTCTTT.

This clonotype was observed many times. CDR3 sequence reads: CASRTLTGSQETQYF. The CDR3 nucleotides are TGCGCCAGCAGGACTCTTACAGGGAGCCAAGAGACCCAGTACTTC. J is TRBJ2-5 and V is TRBV5-1; D possibly corresponds to TRBD1 (6 bases). Germline values: CDR1 SGHRS, CDR2 YFSETQ. Trimming took 5 bases from V and 1 from J, leaving 15 bases between them. The CDR3 totals 15 residues.

At least ten counts were recorded for this clonotype. The rearrangement links TRBV5-1 to TRBJ2-5; tentative D call: TRBD2 (5 bases). With 4 bases removed from V and 5 bases from J, the gap between germline ends came to 18 bases. The germline CDR1 and CDR2 sequences are SGHRS and YFSETQ. CDR3 size: 15 residues. CDR3 protein: CASSPRVLGPETQYF. In nucleotides, the CDR3 is TGCGCCAGCAGCCCGAGGGTGCTGGGTCCGGAGACCCAGTACTTC.